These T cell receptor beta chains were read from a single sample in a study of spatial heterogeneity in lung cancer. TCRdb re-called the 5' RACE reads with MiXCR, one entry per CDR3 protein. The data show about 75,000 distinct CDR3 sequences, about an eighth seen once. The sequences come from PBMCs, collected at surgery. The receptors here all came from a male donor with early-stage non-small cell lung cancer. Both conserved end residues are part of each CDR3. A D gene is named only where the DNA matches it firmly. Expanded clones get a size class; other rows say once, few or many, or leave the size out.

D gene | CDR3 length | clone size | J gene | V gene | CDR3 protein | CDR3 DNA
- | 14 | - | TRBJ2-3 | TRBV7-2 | CASSLVGFTDTQYF | TGTGCCAGCAGCCTGGTGGGGTTCACAGATACGCAGTATTTT
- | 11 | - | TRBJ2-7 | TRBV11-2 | CASSLVADQYF | TGTGCCAGCAGCTTAGTGGCAGATCAGTACTTC
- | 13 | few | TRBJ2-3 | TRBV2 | CASSDEAVDTQYF | TGTGCCAGCAGTGACGAGGCAGTAGATACGCAGTATTTT
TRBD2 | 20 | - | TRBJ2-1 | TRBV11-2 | CASSSWGGGLAGHSYNEQFF | TGTGCCAGCAGCTCCTGGGGAGGGGGACTAGCGGGCCACTCCTACAATGAGCAGTTCTTC
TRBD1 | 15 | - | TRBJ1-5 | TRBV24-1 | CATSSRGQGNQPQHF | TGTGCCACCAGTTCCCGCGGACAGGGGAATCAGCCCCAGCATTTT
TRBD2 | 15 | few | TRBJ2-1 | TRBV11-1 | CASSTSSGRADEQFF | TGTGCCAGCAGCACTTCTAGCGGGAGGGCCGATGAGCAGTTCTTC
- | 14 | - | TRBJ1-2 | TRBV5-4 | CASSLAPGTYGYTF | TGTGCCAGCAGCTTGGCCCCGGGTACCTATGGCTACACCTTC
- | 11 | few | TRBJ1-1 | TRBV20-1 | CSARGQSEAFF | TGCAGTGCTAGAGGGCAAAGTGAAGCTTTCTTT
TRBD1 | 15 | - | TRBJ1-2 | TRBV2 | CASSPTGQGDYGYTF | TGTGCCAGCAGCCCAACCGGACAGGGCGACTATGGCTACACCTTC
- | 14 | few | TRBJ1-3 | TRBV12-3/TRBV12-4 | CASTSDRFGNTIYF | TGTGCCAGCACCTCCGACCGTTTTGGAAACACCATATATTTT
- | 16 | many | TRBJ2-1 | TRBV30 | CAWSPLSDRGGNEQFF | TGTGCCTGGAGTCCCCTTAGCGACAGGGGAGGGAATGAGCAGTTCTTC
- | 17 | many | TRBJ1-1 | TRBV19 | CASSIDFVGFLNTEAFF | TGTGCCAGTAGTATAGACTTTGTGGGATTCCTGAACACTGAAGCTTTCTTT
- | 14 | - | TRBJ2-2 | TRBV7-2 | CASSYGGNTGELFF | TGTGCCAGCAGCTATGGCGGAAACACCGGGGAGCTGTTTTTT
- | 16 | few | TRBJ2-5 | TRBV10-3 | CATALGGGRVQETQYF | TGTGCCACCGCTCTCGGTGGGGGAAGGGTCCAAGAGACCCAGTACTTC
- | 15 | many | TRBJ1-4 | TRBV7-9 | CASSPPGTTNEKLFF | TGTGCCAGCAGCCCCCCCGGGACAACTAATGAAAAACTGTTTTTT
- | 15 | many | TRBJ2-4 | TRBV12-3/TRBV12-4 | CASSLQELAKNIQYF | TGTGCCAGCAGTCTACAGGAACTAGCCAAAAACATTCAGTACTTC
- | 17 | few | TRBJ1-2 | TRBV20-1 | CSARAATVQAPNYGYTF | TGCAGTGCTAGAGCGGCTACCGTTCAGGCACCTAACTATGGCTACACCTTC
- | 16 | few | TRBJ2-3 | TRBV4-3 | CASSQEPSRNTDTQYF | TGCGCCAGCAGCCAAGAGCCTAGCAGAAACACAGATACGCAGTATTTT
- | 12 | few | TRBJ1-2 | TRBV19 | CASSPDSYGYTF | TGTGCCAGTAGTCCGGACAGCTATGGCTACACCTTC
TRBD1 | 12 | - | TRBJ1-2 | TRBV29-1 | CSVGPDRGSYTF | TGCAGCGTTGGACCTGACAGGGGGAGCTACACCTTC
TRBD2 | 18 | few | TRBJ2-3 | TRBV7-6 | CASSLGPTTSGGTDTQYF | TGTGCCAGCAGCTTAGGGCCCACTACTAGCGGGGGAACAGATACGCAGTATTTT
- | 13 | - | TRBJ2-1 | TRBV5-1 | CASSYPTAGEQFF | TGCGCCAGCAGCTACCCCACAGCTGGGGAGCAGTTCTTC
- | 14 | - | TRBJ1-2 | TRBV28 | CASSPSETRTGYTF | TGTGCCAGCAGTCCATCCGAGACCAGGACCGGCTACACCTTC
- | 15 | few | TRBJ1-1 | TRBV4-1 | CASSQSLGSDTEAFF | TGCGCCAGCAGCCAATCGTTAGGATCTGACACTGAAGCTTTCTTT
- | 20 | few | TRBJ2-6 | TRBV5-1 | CASSLYGAPIANSGANVLTF | TGCGCCAGCAGCTTGTACGGGGCACCCATCGCGAACTCTGGGGCCAACGTCCTGACTTTC
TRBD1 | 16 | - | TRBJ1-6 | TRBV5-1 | CASSLKPGQGGSPLHF | TGCGCCAGCAGCCTAAAACCGGGACAGGGAGGTTCACCCCTCCACTTT
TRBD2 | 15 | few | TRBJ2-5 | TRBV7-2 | CASSPDGGSGETQYF | TGTGCCAGCAGCCCCGACGGGGGGTCGGGGGAGACCCAGTACTTC